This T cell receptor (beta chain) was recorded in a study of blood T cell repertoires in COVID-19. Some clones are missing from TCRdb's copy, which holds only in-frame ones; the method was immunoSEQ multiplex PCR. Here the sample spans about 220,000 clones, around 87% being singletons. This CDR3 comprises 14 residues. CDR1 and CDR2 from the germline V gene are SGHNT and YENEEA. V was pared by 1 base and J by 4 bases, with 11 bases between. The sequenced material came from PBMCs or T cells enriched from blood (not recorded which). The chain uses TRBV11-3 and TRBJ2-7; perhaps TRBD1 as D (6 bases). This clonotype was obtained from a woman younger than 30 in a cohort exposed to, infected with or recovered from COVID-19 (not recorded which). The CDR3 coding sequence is TGTGCCAGCAGCTTAGGACAGGACCATTACGAGCAGTACTTC. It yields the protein CASSLGQDHYEQYF.